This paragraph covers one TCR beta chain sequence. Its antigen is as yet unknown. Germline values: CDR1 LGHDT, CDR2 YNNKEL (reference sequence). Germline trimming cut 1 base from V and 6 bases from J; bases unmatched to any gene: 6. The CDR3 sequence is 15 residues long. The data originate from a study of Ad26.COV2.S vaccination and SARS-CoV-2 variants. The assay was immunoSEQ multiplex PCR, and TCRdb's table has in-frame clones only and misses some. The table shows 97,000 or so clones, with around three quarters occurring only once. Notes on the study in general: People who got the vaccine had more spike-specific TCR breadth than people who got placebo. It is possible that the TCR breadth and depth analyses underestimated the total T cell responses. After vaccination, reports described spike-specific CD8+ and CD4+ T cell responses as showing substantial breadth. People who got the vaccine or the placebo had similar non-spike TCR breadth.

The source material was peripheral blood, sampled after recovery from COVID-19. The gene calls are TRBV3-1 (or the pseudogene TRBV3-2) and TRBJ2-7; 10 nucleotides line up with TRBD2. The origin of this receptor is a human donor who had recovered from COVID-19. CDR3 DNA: TGTGCCAGCAGCCAAGGTCCAGCGGGGGGGAGCGAGCAGTACTTC. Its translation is CASSQGPAGGSEQYF.